The T cell receptor beta chain described here comes from a study of blood T cell repertoires in COVID-19 (dated by TCRdb to about 2020). Notes on the research overall: Collaborator samples came from the United States, Italy and Spain and covered acute and convalescent phases of COVID-19. The prospective study material was composed of cDNA or gDNA derived from T cells, B-cell-depleted T cells, or PBMCs. Subjects who had been exposed to COVID-19, were actively infected with it, or had recovered from it provided the deeply sampled blood TCRbeta repertoires that made up the dataset. The repertoires were released in a freely available public database meant as a resource for research on the immune response to SARS-CoV-2. Samples came from the ongoing ImmuneRACE study (first 160 participants) plus 1,254 subjects from 6 global collaborators. A de-identified subject ID, COVID-19 status, age in years and sex were almost always included in the sample metadata. Where available, HLA class I and class II types were obtained from metadata supplied by the sample provider rather than from assay-based typing.

About this clone itself: The antigen it binds to is not known. The record has no base qualities; no much larger clone is one base away.

TCRbeta CDR3 regions were amplified from genomic DNA by means of the immunoSEQ Assay, a bias-controlled multiplex PCR. Turning to the authors' computational methods: Nucleated cell counts per sample were estimated from amplification of reference gene primers within the assay. To quantify the absolute abundance of each unique TCRbeta CDR3 rearrangement, sequence reads were collapsed and filtered. For each sample, productive Simpson clonality was calculated by taking the square root of Simpson's diversity index across productive rearrangements. TCRdb provides this immuneACCESS table in a form limited to in-frame rearrangements. Some clones are lacking; in checked studies, under half of them reflect an unresolved V gene, and why the rest are absent is not known. V and J calls and clone size are given by that table; D and trimming were obtained from the DNA. The sample yields more than 100,000 clones; 65% to 90% were counted once. The ten largest clones add up to roughly a tenth of the sample.

The collaborating institutions used their own protocols to collect whole blood in K2EDTA tubes. For TCRbeta analysis, collaborator samples were shipped as frozen whole blood, as isolated PBMCs, or as DNA extracted from either sample type. General findings and caveats noted by the study authors: The quantity of clinical and demographic metadata differed by source and by participant and was supplied without curation.

The CDR3, from cysteine to phenylalanine, totals 15 residues. Of the read, only the CDR3 DNA is kept; its 45 bases are in frame from base 1. V has 6 bases trimmed and J has 5 bases trimmed; junction bases matching no gene number 12. The germline V gene sets CDR1 to SQVTM and CDR2 to ANQGSEA. The rearrangement joined TRBV29-1 to TRBJ2-5, with 10 junctional bases fitting TRBD1. The receptor comes from a man older than 75 with acute or convalescent COVID-19. The sequencing sample was made of peripheral blood. The nucleotide sequence reads as follows: TGCAGCGTGACACGGACAGGGGGACAGTGGGAGACCCAGTACTTC. Translated, this is CSVTRTGGQWETQYF.